These 17 T cell receptor beta chains share one sample of origin, sequenced in a study of human T cells and chemical hapten exposure. TCRdb reanalysed the RACE reads using MiXCR and keeps one entry per CDR3 protein. The table shows 110,000 or so distinct CDR3 sequences, with 30% to 35% occurring only once. Time point described: patch test 3, about 24 weeks after DPC sensitization. Treatment meaning: therapeutic diphenylcyclopropenone sensitization with weekly scalp DPC. This specimen consisted of whole blood, obtained in connection with sensitization to the hapten diphenylcyclopropenone (DPC). The source is a man aged 35-49 years with alopecia areata. Some clones in this sample may be carry-over from other donors' samples.

The genes are TRBV7-3 and TRBJ2-1; no reliable D call. This CDR3 region has 16 residues. Germline loops: CDR1 SGHTA, CDR2 FQGTGA. V lost 1 base, J lost 0 bases, and 10 bases lay in between. The CDR3 DNA is TGTGCCAGCAGCTTAATGGTGGGTAGCTCCTACAATGAGCAGTTCTTC. Amino acid sequence: CASSLMVGSSYNEQFF.

The chain employs TRBV6-2 or TRBV6-3 and TRBJ2-5, with D possibly matching TRBD2 (5 bases). The CDR3 totals 16 residues. The germline CDR1 and CDR2 sequences are MNHEY and SVGEGT. V was pared by 2 bases and J by 0 bases, with 13 bases between. CDR3 region: CASSYKGGSHQETQYF. The CDR3 DNA is TGTGCCAGCAGTTACAAGGGCGGGTCCCACCAAGAGACCCAGTACTTC.

The chain couples TRBV10-3 to TRBJ1-1, with TRBD1 as a possible D gene (6 bases). The CDR3 totals 15 residues. V lost 2 bases and J 5 bases, leaving 15 bases between the germline ends. CDR1 is ENHRY, CDR2 SYGVKD, per germline. CDR3 loop: CAISENGGQNTEAFF. Written as DNA, the CDR3 is TGTGCCATCAGTGAGAACGGGGGGCAGAATACTGAAGCTTTCTTT.

The chain combines TRBV20-1 with TRBJ2-5, with D possibly matching TRBD2 (5 bases). Per germline, CDR1 DFQATT and CDR2 SNEGSKA (reference sequence). V was clipped by 0 bases and J by 5 bases, with 19 bases between them. This CDR3 is 16 amino acids long. CDR3 in amino acids: CSAREVRGRRWETQYF. The CDR3 DNA reads as TGCAGTGCTAGAGAAGTTCGCGGGCGGCGGTGGGAGACCCAGTACTTC.

The gene calls are TRBV29-1 and TRBJ2-2, with D maybe TRBD1 (6 bases). Germline CDR1 reads SQVTM; CDR2 reads ANQGSEA. Trimming stripped 7 bases from V and 2 bases from J, with 11 bases between. The CDR3 runs 13 residues. The DNA of the CDR3 is TGCAGCGGCCAGGGGACAAACACCGGGGAGCTGTTTTTT. This translates into CSGQGTNTGELFF.

The chain employs TRBV6-2 or TRBV6-3 and TRBJ2-7, with D hard to call. The CDR3 loop spans 14 amino acids. Trimming cost V 5 bases and J 7 bases, with 18 bases left between them. Germline V CDR1 and CDR2: MNHEY, SVGEGT. The CDR3 loop reads CASSPGLKWDEQYF. CDR3 in DNA: TGTGCCAGCAGTCCAGGTCTCAAGTGGGATGAGCAGTACTTC.

The V call is TRBV7-2, the J call TRBJ2-3; 10 bases fit TRBD2. This CDR3 has 14 residues. From germline, CDR1 is SGHTA and CDR2 FQGNSA. J was trimmed by 6 bases and V by 2 bases; bases with no gene match: 2. CDR3 loop: CASSLYSGRDTQYF. The CDR3 nucleotides read TGTGCCAGCAGCTTATATAGCGGGAGGGATACGCAGTATTTT.

The chain links TRBV9 to TRBJ2-3; TRBD2 matches at 7 bases. CDR3 length equals 15 residues. J lost 8 bases, V lost 0 bases, and 9 bases had no gene match. CDR1 is SGDLS, CDR2 YYNGEE, per germline. CDR3 nucleotide sequence: TGTGCCAGCAGCGTAGGGCTAGCGGTGGGAGGTACGCAGTATTTT. This encodes CASSVGLAVGGTQYF. Using reference TRBV9 and TRBJ2-3 for the parts outside the CDR3, the full variable domain is DSGVTQTPKHLITATGQRVTLRCSPRSGDLSVYWYQQSLDQGLQFLIQYYNGEERAKGNILERFSAQQFPDLHSELNLSSLELGDSALYFCASSVGLAVGGTQYFGPGTRLTVL.

V gene TRBV3-1 combines with J gene TRBJ2-7, with 8 bases fitting TRBD2. Germline V CDR1 and CDR2: LGHDT, YNNKEL (reference sequence). The CDR3 is 14 residues long. With V trimmed by 1 base and J by 6 bases, 5 bases remained unmatched. The CDR3 loop is CASSQVRGGAEQYF. The CDR3 DNA reads TGTGCCAGCAGCCAAGTTCGGGGGGGCGCCGAGCAGTACTTC.

V is TRBV7-2 and J is TRBJ2-2, with no clear D. The V end was cut by 5 bases, the J end by 3 bases, with 10 bases between. Per germline, CDR1 SGHTA and CDR2 FQGNSA. This CDR3 is built from 14 residues. In DNA form, the CDR3 reads TGTGCCAGCAGCCTGCACGGGTACACCGGGGAGCTGTTTTTT. Its protein is CASSLHGYTGELFF. Full variable domain (rest looked up from reference TRBV7-2 and TRBJ2-2): GAGVSQSPSNKVTEKGKDVELRCDPISGHTALYWYRQSLGQGLEFLIYFQGNSAPDKSGLPSDRFSAERTGGSVSTLTIQRTQQEDSAVYLCASSLHGYTGELFFGEGSRLTVL.

There are a few counts of this clonotype. CDR3 DNA sequence: TGTGCCATCAGTGCTTTTGGTGGTGCAGAAGCAGATACGCAGTATTTT. This sequence encodes CAISAFGGAEADTQYF. The V gene is TRBV10-3, the J gene TRBJ2-3; D gene uncertain. This CDR3 comprises 16 residues. Germline V gives CDR1 ENHRY, CDR2 SYGVKD. Trimming pared 4 bases from V and 4 bases from J, leaving 18 bases between.

In its sample, this clonotype was seen a few times. The chain links TRBV27 to TRBJ2-5; 10 bases line up with TRBD2. This CDR3 contains 15 residues. CDR1 and CDR2 from the germline V gene are MNHEY and SMNVEV (reference sequence). J was trimmed by 3 bases and V by 6 bases; bases with no gene match: 7. The CDR3 coding sequence is TGTGCCAGCAGCCCAGCGGGGGGGAGGGAAGAGACCCAGTACTTC. Its translation is CASSPAGGREETQYF.

The gene calls are TRBV4-2 and TRBJ2-7; D possibly corresponds to TRBD1 (6 bases). The CDR3 length is 17 residues. Deletions cut 1 base from V and 3 bases from J, with 19 bases between. Germline loops: CDR1 LGHNA, CDR2 YNFKEQ. The CDR3 protein is CASSQVPVGGVSYEQYF. The CDR3 DNA follows: TGTGCCAGCAGCCAAGTTCCCGTTGGGGGCGTTAGCTACGAGCAGTACTTC.

V usage is TRBV7-9 and J usage is TRBJ2-7; D not resolved. Germline V gene sequence: CDR1 SEHNR, CDR2 FQNEAQ (reference sequence). This CDR3 region has 16 residues. Between the trimmed V and J ends, which lost 2 bases and 7 bases, there was a span of 21 bases. The CDR3 DNA reads TGTGCCAGCAGCTTAAGAGGCCAGCCTAAGATCTGTGAGCAGTACGTC. Translating it yields CASSLRGQPKICEQYV.

This chain connects TRBV20-1 to TRBJ1-5, with 7 bases matching TRBD1. J gave up 0 bases and V 5 bases, and 4 bases lay outside the gene matches. CDR1 and CDR2 (germline): DFQATT, SNEGSKA (reference sequence). The CDR3 is 14 residues long. The CDR3 DNA reads as TGCAGTGCTTATACAGGGGATAGCAATCAGCCCCAGCATTTT. Its translation: CSAYTGDSNQPQHF.

This chain joins TRBV9 and TRBJ2-4; weak D call: TRBD2 (5 bases). The CDR3 extends over 17 amino acids. CDR1 and CDR2 (germline): SGDLS, YYNGEE. Trimming left V 6 bases short and J 1 base short, with 20 bases between. This chain's CDR3 is CASTRRNPGLAKNIQYF. The CDR3 coding sequence is TGTGCCAGCACCAGGAGGAACCCGGGATTGGCCAAAAACATTCAGTACTTC. The full variable domain, in which reference TRBV9 and TRBJ2-4 provide the parts outside the CDR3, is DSGVTQTPKHLITATGQRVTLRCSPRSGDLSVYWYQQSLDQGLQFLIQYYNGEERAKGNILERFSAQQFPDLHSELNLSSLELGDSALYFCASTRRNPGLAKNIQYFGAGTRLSVL.

This chain joins TRBV14 and TRBJ1-1; D is perhaps TRBD1 (6 bases). From germline, CDR1 is SGHDN and CDR2 FVKESK. The CDR3 contains 12 residues. V lost 0 bases to trimming and J lost 11 bases, with 10 bases between them. The CDR3 DNA reads as TGTGCCAGCAGCCAAGATTTCCAGGGGGCTTTCTTT. Its protein product is CASSQDFQGAFF. The variable domain in full, completed from reference TRBV14 and TRBJ1-1, reads EAGVTQFPSHSVIEKGQTVTLRCDPISGHDNLYWYRRVMGKEIKFLLHFVKESKQDESGMPNNRFLAERTGGTYSTLKVQPAELEDSGVYFCASSQDFQGAFFGQGTRLTVV.